This record looks at one TCR beta chain sequence and its context. The target antigen is unknown. The CDR3 runs to 15 residues. V lost 4 bases to trimming and J lost 5 bases; unmatched junction nucleotides: 6. The source of the sample is a study of T cells after yellow fever vaccination. Across the whole study: In the case of low-cell-number fractions, SMART-Seq v4 Ultra Low Input was used for preparation. Study-level findings and limits: Clonotypes shared by both compartments, CD4 and CD8, made up a small share. Most primary-vaccination clones reappeared after the booster (around 95% CD4, about 88% CD8). Researchers report a weaker secondary response that nonetheless peaked faster, day 5 versus 15.

TCRdb redid the calling of the 5' RACE reads with MiXCR, one entry per CDR3 protein. The profile covers approximately 510,000 distinct CDR3 sequences, with 20% to 25% appearing a single time and less than 20% taken by the ten largest. The origin of this receptor is a man aged 18-30 years who received the YFV17D yellow fever vaccine. The source was PBMCs, collected roughly 23 days after the first yellow fever vaccination. The chain recombines TRBV12-3 or TRBV12-4 with TRBJ2-4, with 9 positions matching TRBD1. The CDR3 bases are TGTGCCAGCAGTTACCGGACAGGGGCCGAAAACATTCAGTACTTC. It yields the protein CASSYRTGAENIQYF.